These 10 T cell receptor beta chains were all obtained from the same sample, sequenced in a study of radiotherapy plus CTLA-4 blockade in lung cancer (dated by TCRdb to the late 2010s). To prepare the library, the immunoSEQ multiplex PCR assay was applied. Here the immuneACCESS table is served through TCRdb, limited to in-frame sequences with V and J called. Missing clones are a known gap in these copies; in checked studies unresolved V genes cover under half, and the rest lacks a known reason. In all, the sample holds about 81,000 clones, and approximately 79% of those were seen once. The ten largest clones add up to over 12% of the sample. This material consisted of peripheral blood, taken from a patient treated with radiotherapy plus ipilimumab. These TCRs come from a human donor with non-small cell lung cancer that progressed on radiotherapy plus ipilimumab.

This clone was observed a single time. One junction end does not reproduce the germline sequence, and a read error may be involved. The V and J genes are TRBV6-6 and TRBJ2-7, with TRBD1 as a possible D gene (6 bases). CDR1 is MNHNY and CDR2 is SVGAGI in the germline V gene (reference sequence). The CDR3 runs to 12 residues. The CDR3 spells CASSYTQGYMLF. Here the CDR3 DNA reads TGTGCCAGCAGTTACACTCAGGGGTATATGCTCTTC.

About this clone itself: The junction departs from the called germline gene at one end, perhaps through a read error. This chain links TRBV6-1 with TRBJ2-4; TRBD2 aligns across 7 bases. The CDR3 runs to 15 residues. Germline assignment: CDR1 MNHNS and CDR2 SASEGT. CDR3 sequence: CASLGTIVAKHIQYF. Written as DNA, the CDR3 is TGTGCCAGCCTCGGGACTATCGTAGCCAAACACATTCAGTACTTC.

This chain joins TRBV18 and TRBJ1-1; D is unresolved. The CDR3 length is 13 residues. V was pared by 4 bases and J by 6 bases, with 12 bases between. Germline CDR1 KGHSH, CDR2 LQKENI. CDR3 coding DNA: TGTGCCAGCTCACAGGGCTCCGGAGCTGAAGCTTTCTTT. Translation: CASSQGSGAEAFF. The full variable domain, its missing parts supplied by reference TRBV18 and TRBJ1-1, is NAGVMQNPRHLVRRRGQEARLRCSPMKGHSHVYWYRQLPEEGLKFMVYLQKENIIDESGMPKERFSAEFPKEGPSILRIQQVVRGDSAAYFCASSQGSGAEAFFGQGTRLTVV.

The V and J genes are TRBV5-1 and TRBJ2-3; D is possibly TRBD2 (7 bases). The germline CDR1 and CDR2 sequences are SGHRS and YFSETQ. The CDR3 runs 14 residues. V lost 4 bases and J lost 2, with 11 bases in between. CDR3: CASSPGGPTDTQYF. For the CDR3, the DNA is TGCGCCAGCAGCCCCGGGGGGCCCACAGATACGCAGTATTTT.

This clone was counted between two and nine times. CDR3 region: CASSSTGTGAPLHF. CDR3 coding DNA: TGTGCCAGCAGTTCAACGGGGACAGGGGCACCCCTCCACTTT. This chain links TRBV6-6 with TRBJ1-6, with 10 bases that match TRBD1. Trimming removed 4 bases from V and 11 bases from J; junction bases left unmatched: 5. The CDR3 is made up of 14 amino acids. The germline V gene encodes CDR1 MNHNY and CDR2 SVGAGI (reference sequence).

As DNA, the CDR3 is TGTGCCAGCAGTGAACAGGGTAATTCTGAAGCTTTCTTT. Its protein is CASSEQGNSEAFF. This chain uses TRBV2 with TRBJ1-1; the D gene is possibly TRBD1 (5 bases). The CDR3 has 13 amino acids. Trimming left V 2 bases short and J 6 bases short, with 10 bases between. Germline loops: CDR1 SNHLY, CDR2 FYNNEI. Combining the CDR3 with reference TRBV2 and TRBJ1-1 gives the whole variable domain EPEVTQTPSHQVTQMGQEVILRCVPISNHLYFYWYRQILGQKVEFLVSFYNNEISEKSEIFDDQFSVERPDGSNFTLKIRSTKLEDSAMYFCASSEQGNSEAFFGQGTRLTVV.

CDR3 sequence: CASSPDRGLQTQYF. CDR3 DNA: TGTGCCAGCAGCCCAGACAGGGGTTTGCAGACCCAGTACTTC. The chain uses TRBV7-2 and TRBJ2-5; 8 nucleotides match TRBD1. V gave up 5 bases and J gave up 6 bases; unmatched junction bases: 8. This CDR3 comprises 14 residues. The germline CDR1 and CDR2 sequences are SGHTA and FQGNSA.

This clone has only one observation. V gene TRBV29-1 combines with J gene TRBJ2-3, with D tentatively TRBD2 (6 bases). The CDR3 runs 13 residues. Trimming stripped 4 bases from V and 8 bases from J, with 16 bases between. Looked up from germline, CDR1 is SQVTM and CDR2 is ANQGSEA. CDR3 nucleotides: TGCAGCGTTGTTTTAGGAGGGGCGGGTACGCAGTATTTT. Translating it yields CSVVLGGAGTQYF.

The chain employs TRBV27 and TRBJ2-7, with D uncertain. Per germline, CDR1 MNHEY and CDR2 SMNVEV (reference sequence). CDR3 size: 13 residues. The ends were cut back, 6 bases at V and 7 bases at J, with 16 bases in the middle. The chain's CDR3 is CASRSNAPGEQYF. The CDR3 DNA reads TGTGCCAGCAGGTCCAACGCACCCGGGGAGCAGTACTTC.

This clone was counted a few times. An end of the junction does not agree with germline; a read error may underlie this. The CDR3 reads CASSEGLAEPTYTQYF. The CDR3 bases are TGTGCCAGCAGCGAGGGACTAGCGGAGCCCACATATACGCAGTATTTT. The V gene is TRBV9, the J gene TRBJ2-3; 11 nucleotides align to TRBD2. The length of the CDR3 is 16 residues. The V gene's germline CDR1 is SGDLS and CDR2 YYNGEE.